This T cell receptor beta chain stems from a study of T cell changes during pregnancy in multiple sclerosis. Produced via immunoSEQ multiplex PCR; TCRdb's table is partial and in-frame only. Altogether roughly 30,000 clones are present, more than 75% being singletons, with the ten largest covering 7% to 10%. Per germline, CDR1 LGHNA and CDR2 YSLEER. This CDR3 has 15 amino acids. V was cut by 4 bases and J by 4 bases, with 14 bases left in between. Source: CD8+ T cells from peripheral blood mononuclear cells, taken after pregnancy. This clonotype originated in a female donor with multiple sclerosis, enrolled in a pregnancy study. The V and J genes are TRBV4-3 and TRBJ1-5; D uncertain. CDR3 sequence (DNA): TGCGCCAGCAGCCGGATATATACGGGTAATCAGCCCCAGCATTTT. Translated, it gives CASSRIYTGNQPQHF.